These T cell receptor beta chains were read from a single sample in a study of cytotoxic CD8 clonotypes in ibrutinib-treated CLL. The method was immunoSEQ multiplex PCR; TCRdb's version includes in-frame clones alone and lacks a portion of them. The sample holds approximately 130,000 clones, around four fifths seen once. The sample consisted of PBMCs, taken after 24 months of ibrutinib treatment. These receptors originate from a human donor with chronic lymphocytic leukemia. CDR3s include the opening cysteine and the closing phenylalanine or tryptophan. A D gene is named only where the DNA matches it firmly. Expanded clones are given a class, and other clones once, few, many or no size at all.

cdr3_nt cdr3_aa j_call clone_size v_call d_call
TGCGCCAGCAGCCCCGCCGGGACAGATGAAAAACTGTTTTTT CASSPAGTDEKLFF TRBJ1-4 . TRBV5-1 TRBD1
TGCAGCGCTGGGACAGTCAATCAGCCCCAGCATTTT CSAGTVNQPQHF TRBJ1-5 . TRBV29-1 TRBD1
TGTGCCAGCAGCCTGGACAGGGGAGCAGAGACCCAGTACTTC CASSLDRGAETQYF TRBJ2-5 . TRBV14 TRBD1
TGTGCCAGCAGCCTCGGACAGGCTTCGAACACTGAAGCTTTCTTT CASSLGQASNTEAFF TRBJ1-1 once TRBV9 TRBD1
TGCGCCAGCAGCCAAACACCGTATAGCAATCAGCCCCAGCATTTT CASSQTPYSNQPQHF TRBJ1-5 . TRBV4-3 .
TGTGCCAGCAGTGATCGGACCGCTAATAATTCACCCCTCCACTTT CASSDRTANNSPLHF TRBJ1-6 . TRBV2 .
TGTGCCAGCAGTGGGACAGGTGCCCTCTACGAGCAGTACTTC CASSGTGALYEQYF TRBJ2-7 once TRBV2 TRBD1
TGTGCCAGCAGTCTAAAAGTGACAGGGGCGGGCACTGAAGCTTTCTTT CASSLKVTGAGTEAFF TRBJ1-1 . TRBV27 TRBD1
TGTGCCAGCAAACCACAGGGATGGAATTCACCCCTCCACTTT CASKPQGWNSPLHF TRBJ1-6 . TRBV6-5 .
TGTGCCAGCAGCTTGAGTAGCGGGGGGTACCAAGAGACCCAGTACTTC CASSLSSGGYQETQYF TRBJ2-5 . TRBV5-4 TRBD2
TGCGCCAGCAGTCCCAACCCTCCCGACGGGAAAACCCAAGGGCCCCAGCATTTT CASSPNPPDGKTQGPQHF TRBJ1-5 . TRBV23-1 .
TGCGCCAGCAGCCGTCTACGGAGCACTGAAGCTTTCTTT CASSRLRSTEAFF TRBJ1-1 . TRBV5-4 .
TGTGCCAGTAGTAGACAGGACAGAAGAAACACCGGGGAGCTGTTTTTT CASSRQDRRNTGELFF TRBJ2-2 . TRBV19 .
TGTGCCACCCCAGGACCGGCTAATGAAAAACTGTTTTTT CATPGPANEKLFF TRBJ1-4 . TRBV15 .
TGTGCCAGTAGTATCCCGTACTACAATGAGCAGTTCTTC CASSIPYYNEQFF TRBJ2-1 . TRBV19 .
TGCGCCAGCAGCCAACAGCAGGGAGATGGGGAGACCCAGTACTTC CASSQQQGDGETQYF TRBJ2-5 . TRBV5-1 .
TGCGCCAGCAGCTACCAACTACAGGGGGTGGATGGCTACACCTTC CASSYQLQGVDGYTF TRBJ1-2 . TRBV4-3 TRBD1
TGTGCCAGCAGCAGACTAGCGGGGTTCTACAATGAGCAGTTCTTC CASSRLAGFYNEQFF TRBJ2-1 . TRBV28 TRBD2
TGTGCCAGCAGCTTAGCGGGACAGGGCGCCTATGGCTACACCTTC CASSLAGQGAYGYTF TRBJ1-2 . TRBV7-8 TRBD1
TGTGCCAGCAGCTTTATTCCCGGACAGGTTAACACTGAAGCTTTCTTT CASSFIPGQVNTEAFF TRBJ1-1 . TRBV7-3 TRBD1